The rows below give T cell receptor beta chains drawn from one sample of a study of T cell clones after liver transplantation. Assay: immunoSEQ multiplex PCR; the TCRdb copy retains only in-frame clones and omits some. The table shows 65,000 to 90,000 clones, with 90% occurring only once. The sample in question was CD4+ T cells from blood, obtained before liver transplant. The receptors originated from a human donor who received a liver transplant. Each CDR3 is given with its conserved first and last residue. Each record gives: V gene, clone size, J gene, D gene, CDR3 protein, CDR3 DNA. A D gene is named only where the DNA matches it firmly. Size values are once, few and many counts, or a class for expanded clones, and some rows have none.

TRBV7-8	once	TRBJ2-1	-	CAAGSYNEQFF	TGTGCCGCGGGATCCTACAATGAGCAGTTCTTC
TRBV7-2	-	TRBJ2-2	TRBD2	CASSPSGRAFGGELFF	TGTGCCAGCAGCCCTAGCGGGAGGGCTTTTGGCGGGGAGCTGTTTTTT
TRBV28	-	TRBJ2-7	-	CASYSGRAYEQYF	TGTGCCAGCTATTCCGGGCGGGCCTACGAGCAGTACTTC
TRBV29-1	-	TRBJ1-5	-	CSVWQGGSNQPQHF	TGCAGCGTTTGGCAGGGAGGTAGCAATCAGCCCCAGCATTTT
TRBV7-8	-	TRBJ2-6	-	CASSLASASGANVLTF	TGTGCCAGCAGCTTAGCCTCCGCCTCTGGGGCCAACGTCCTGACTTTC
TRBV7-2	once	TRBJ2-1	-	CASSLVRGSYNEQFF	TGTGCCAGCAGCTTAGTTAGGGGATCCTACAATGAGCAGTTCTTC
TRBV2	-	TRBJ1-1	-	CASSLDRNTEAFF	TGTGCCAGCAGCCTGGACAGGAACACTGAAGCTTTCTTT
TRBV20-1	-	TRBJ2-1	-	CSARGLEEQFF	TGCAGTGCTAGAGGACTAGAGGAGCAGTTCTTC
TRBV29-1	-	TRBJ2-7	-	CSVVLGADEQYF	TGCAGCGTTGTCTTAGGCGCGGACGAGCAGTACTTC
TRBV11-3	-	TRBJ1-1	-	CASSIGRGPPAEAFF	TGTGCCAGCAGCATCGGGCGAGGGCCCCCGGCTGAAGCTTTCTTT
TRBV2	-	TRBJ2-5	-	CASSEGTDPRETQYF	TGTGCCAGCAGTGAAGGGACAGACCCCAGGGAGACCCAGTACTTC
TRBV7-2	-	TRBJ2-7	-	CASSRDDFYEQYF	TGTGCCAGCAGCCGTGACGATTTCTACGAGCAGTACTTC
TRBV5-4	-	TRBJ1-4	-	CASSLNRVNEKLFF	TGTGCCAGCAGCTTGAACAGGGTGAATGAAAAACTGTTTTTT
TRBV28	-	TRBJ1-5	TRBD1	CASSLMDRGVGQPQHF	TGTGCCAGCAGTTTGATGGACAGGGGTGTGGGTCAGCCCCAGCATTTT
TRBV12-5	once	TRBJ2-3	TRBD2	CASGFRPLAGGRDTQYF	TGTGCTAGTGGTTTTCGACCCCTAGCGGGGGGGAGAGATACGCAGTATTTT
TRBV5-1	-	TRBJ1-3	-	CASSLATGSGNTIYF	TGCGCCAGCAGCTTGGCTACAGGGTCTGGAAACACCATATATTTT
TRBV5-1	-	TRBJ2-7	TRBD1	CASSAPGTGMYEQYF	TGCGCCAGCAGCGCCCCCGGGACAGGGATGTACGAGCAGTACTTC
TRBV7-9	-	TRBJ2-5	TRBD1	CASSYGTGDQETQYF	TGTGCCAGCAGCTACGGAACAGGGGACCAAGAGACCCAGTACTTC
TRBV2	-	TRBJ2-3	-	CASSERTGRDTQYF	TGTGCCAGCAGTGAGAGAACAGGCCGAGATACGCAGTATTTT
TRBV29-1	-	TRBJ2-7	-	CSVRFPGTHEQYF	TGCAGCGTTCGGTTCCCGGGGACCCACGAGCAGTACTTC
TRBV29-1	few	TRBJ2-2	-	CSVAPNGNTGELFF	TGCAGCGTCGCTCCGAACGGGAACACCGGGGAGCTGTTTTTT
TRBV19	-	TRBJ2-5	TRBD2	CASSIVAGGETQYF	TGTGCCAGTAGTATAGTAGCGGGAGGGGAGACCCAGTACTTC
TRBV27	-	TRBJ1-2	-	CASSFGGTNYGYTF	TGTGCCAGCAGTTTTGGGGGGACCAACTATGGCTACACCTTC
TRBV27	-	TRBJ2-2	TRBD1	CASSFPRQGGTGELFF	TGTGCCAGCAGTTTCCCTCGACAGGGGGGAACCGGGGAGCTGTTTTTT
TRBV5-1	-	TRBJ1-1	-	CASTAQGKTEAFF	TGCGCCAGCACGGCCCAGGGTAAGACTGAAGCTTTCTTT
TRBV5-1	-	TRBJ2-5	-	CASSLGGAGWETQYF	TGCGCCAGCAGCTTGGGAGGGGCAGGATGGGAGACCCAGTACTTC
TRBV7-2	-	TRBJ2-5	-	CASSPKETQYF	TGTGCCAGCAGCCCTAAAGAGACCCAGTACTTC
TRBV5-8	-	TRBJ1-5	-	CASSLAGQPQHF	TGTGCCAGCAGCTTGGCGGGTCAGCCCCAGCATTTT
TRBV5-1	-	TRBJ2-7	TRBD1	CASSFGQGAREQYF	TGCGCCAGCAGCTTTGGGCAGGGGGCCAGAGAGCAGTACTTC
TRBV11-2	-	TRBJ1-1	-	CASSSEGSEAFF	TGTGCCAGCAGCTCGGAAGGATCTGAAGCTTTCTTT
TRBV11-2	once	TRBJ2-7	-	CASSLGTDIYEQYF	TGTGCCAGCAGCTTAGGGACGGATATTTACGAGCAGTACTTC
TRBV28	-	TRBJ1-5	-	CASSPVAGFNNQPQHF	TGTGCCAGCAGTCCAGTAGCAGGGTTCAATAATCAGCCCCAGCATTTT
TRBV6-1	-	TRBJ2-1	-	CASRPPPGIEQFF	TGTGCCAGCAGACCCCCTCCGGGGATAGAGCAGTTCTTC
TRBV18	-	TRBJ1-5	-	CASSPQPPNGQPQHF	TGTGCCAGCTCACCTCAACCGCCGAACGGGCAGCCCCAGCATTTT
TRBV7-3	-	TRBJ2-3	-	CASSLTADTQYF	TGTGCCAGCAGCTTGACTGCAGATACGCAGTATTTT
TRBV7-3	-	TRBJ2-1	-	CASSLLAQQGEQFF	TGTGCCAGCAGCTTATTGGCCCAACAAGGTGAGCAGTTCTTC
TRBV5-1	-	TRBJ2-2	-	CASSLAGRANTGELFF	TGCGCCAGCAGCTTGGCAGGACGGGCGAACACCGGGGAGCTGTTTTTT
TRBV15	-	TRBJ1-3	-	CATSRTQRGNTIYF	TGTGCCACCAGCAGGACCCAGAGGGGAAACACCATATATTTT
TRBV29-1	once	TRBJ2-7	-	CSVLYTLEQYF	TGCAGCGTCCTATATACTTTGGAGCAGTACTTC
TRBV5-1	-	TRBJ2-1	TRBD2	CASSQTSGSYNEQFF	TGCGCCAGCAGCCAGACTAGCGGGTCCTACAATGAGCAGTTCTTC
TRBV5-1	-	TRBJ1-1	-	CASSLFKGENSEAFF	TGCGCCAGCAGCCTATTCAAAGGAGAGAACTCTGAAGCTTTCTTT
TRBV9	-	TRBJ2-3	-	CASSVTRDTQYF	TGTGCCAGCAGCGTAACCAGGGATACGCAGTATTTT
TRBV6-5	-	TRBJ2-7	-	CASSRVSNSHEQYF	TGTGCCAGCAGCCGGGTCTCAAATTCCCACGAGCAGTACTTC
TRBV4-1	-	TRBJ2-6	-	CASSQDTGDSGANVLTF	TGCGCCAGCAGCCAAGATACAGGCGACTCTGGGGCCAACGTCCTGACTTTC
TRBV7-2	-	TRBJ2-1	-	CASSLVGPRDEQFF	TGTGCCAGCAGCTTAGTCGGCCCTAGGGATGAGCAGTTCTTC
TRBV7-2	-	TRBJ1-2	-	CASSLGPTYGYTF	TGTGCCAGCAGCTTAGGTCCAACTTATGGCTACACCTTC
TRBV30	-	TRBJ1-6	-	CAWVNGSPLHF	TGTGCCTGGGTCAATGGTTCACCCCTCCACTTT
TRBV2	-	TRBJ2-1	TRBD2	CASLEMAGGPYNEQFF	TGTGCCAGCCTAGAGATGGCGGGAGGGCCTTACAATGAGCAGTTCTTC
TRBV6-5	-	TRBJ2-7	-	CASSYSSGVQYF	TGTGCCAGCAGTTACTCGAGTGGGGTGCAGTACTTC
TRBV27	-	TRBJ2-2	TRBD2	CASRTSGRSAGELFF	TGTGCCAGCAGGACTAGCGGGAGATCTGCCGGGGAGCTGTTTTTT
TRBV29-1	few	TRBJ1-6	TRBD1	CSVGTDYNSPLHF	TGCAGCGTAGGGACAGACTATAATTCACCCCTCCACTTT
TRBV19	-	TRBJ1-6	-	CASSIDSGTDDSPLHF	TGTGCCAGTAGTATAGATTCCGGGACGGATGATTCACCCCTCCACTTT
TRBV7-8	-	TRBJ2-2	-	CASSLSLRSTNTGELFF	TGTGCCAGCAGTTTGAGCCTGCGGTCAACGAACACCGGGGAGCTGTTTTTT
TRBV2	-	TRBJ2-5	TRBD1	CASSDSPGQGQTQYF	TGTGCCAGCAGTGATAGCCCGGGACAGGGACAGACCCAGTACTTC
TRBV5-1	-	TRBJ2-3	-	CASSRDGKTDTQYF	TGCGCCAGCAGCAGGGACGGTAAAACAGATACGCAGTATTTT
TRBV5-1	-	TRBJ2-5	-	CASSLDARQETQYF	TGCGCCAGCAGCTTGGACGCCCGCCAAGAGACCCAGTACTTC